This T cell receptor (beta chain) was captured in a study of blood T cells in healthy people across ages. A second PCR of 7 to 11 cycles used a sample-barcoded 5' primer and a J-beta primer mix. One entry per CDR3 protein results from TCRdb running MiXCR on the 5' RACE reads. Found here are nearly 800,000 distinct CDR3 sequences, roughly 25% of them singletons; the top ten hold more than 3%. Drawn from each donor were approximately 9.2 milliliters of peripheral blood. Germline CDR1 and CDR2: SGHRS and YFSETQ. Losses at the gene ends were 4 bases for V and 1 base for J; bases not matched to a gene: 8. CDR3 length: 16 residues. The data were also submitted as part of a second study, on T cells of mothers and their children.

The chain combines TRBV5-1 with TRBJ2-1; TRBD1 agrees at 7 bases. The clonotype comes from a boy younger than 18 in good health. Sequenced sample: blood. The DNA of the CDR3 is TGCGCCAGCAGCCCGACAGGGTTATTTTCCTACAATGAGCAGTTCTTC. Its translation is CASSPTGLFSYNEQFF.